The entry below describes one TCR beta chain. Its target is not known. With 60 Vbeta and 13 Jbeta primers, the PCR was carried out. Method: immunoSEQ multiplex PCR; TCRdb's copy keeps in-frame clones and lacks some. The sample records just over 150,000 clones, around 80% being singletons. The CDR3 consists of 12 residues. Trimming took 2 bases from V and 14 from J, leaving 14 bases between them. The V gene's germline CDR1 is SGHAT and CDR2 FQDESV (reference sequence). The sample belongs to a study of cytomegalovirus exposure and HLA in healthy donors. Notes on the study in general: Rare sequences made up most TCRs, while some public TCRs were found in many donors.

This receptor was identified in a male donor in good health and CMV-seropositive. The chain employs TRBV11-1 and TRBJ2-3; maybe TRBD2 (5 bases). Input material: PBMCs. CDR3: CASSLNPSSRYF. The CDR3 DNA is TGTGCCAGCAGCTTAAACCCTAGCTCGAGGTATTTT.